The 18 T cell receptor beta chains presented below share a single source sample, sequenced in a study of Graves' ophthalmopathy and Graves' hyperthyroidism. Amplification of the TCR beta CDR3 regions used RNA transcripts (as template). Second-round multiplex PCR came after a first-round RT-PCR that employed HTBI primers. MiXCR was run by TCRdb on the multiplex PCR reads, yielding one entry per CDR3 protein. The sample has about 740,000 distinct CDR3 sequences, 35% to 50% seen once. The sequenced sample consisted of peripheral blood. These receptors were taken from an adult man with Graves' ophthalmopathy.

The genes are TRBV25-1 and TRBJ1-4; D is perhaps TRBD1 (5 bases). V lost 3 bases and J lost 6, with 14 bases in between. This CDR3 has 15 residues. Germline V lookup: CDR1 MGHDK, CDR2 SYGVNS. The CDR3 loop reads CASSDSAGAYEKLFF. For the CDR3, the DNA is TGTGCCAGCAGTGATAGTGCCGGGGCATATGAAAAACTGTTTTTT.

This clonotype was seen ten or more times. The chain joins TRBV24-1 to TRBJ1-2; 8 bases are a match to TRBD1. Germline CDR1 KGHDR, CDR2 SFDVKD. The V and J ends lost 4 bases and 4 bases, in that order; junction bases with no gene match: 4. This CDR3 region has 14 residues. In nucleotides, the CDR3 is TGTGCCACCAGTGACCTCGACAGGGGCTATGGCTACACCTTC. This encodes CATSDLDRGYGYTF.

The rearrangement joins TRBV10-3 to TRBJ1-1, with TRBD1 matching over 9 bases. The CDR3 covers 16 residues. The junction had 10 bases not matched to a gene; V was cut back by 3 bases and J by 5 bases. CDR1 and CDR2 from the germline V gene are ENHRY and SYGVKD. The CDR3 nucleotides read TGTGCCATCAGTGACGGGACAGGGAGGACGGGGACTGAAGCTTTCTTT. Protein sequence: CAISDGTGRTGTEAFF.

The chain employs TRBV12-3 or TRBV12-4 and TRBJ1-1; 7 bases fit TRBD1. V was pared by 2 bases and J by 5 bases, with 5 bases of the junction left unmatched. This CDR3 comprises 14 residues. This CDR3 is CASSLRGPKTEAFF. CDR3 nucleotide sequence: TGTGCCAGCAGTTTAAGGGGGCCCAAAACTGAAGCTTTCTTT.

This clonotype was observed many times. The chain employs TRBV7-8 and TRBJ2-5; D unresolved. With 5 bases removed from V and 1 base from J, the gap between germline ends came to 14 bases. Germline-derived CDR1 and CDR2 are SGHVS and FQNEAQ. The CDR3 is 15 residues long. CDR3 sequence (DNA): TGTGCCAGCAGCATCCGCGGCAGAATCCAAGAGACCCAGTACTTC. Amino acid sequence: CASSIRGRIQETQYF.

In this sample, this clonotype turned up a few times. This chain joins TRBV7-8 and TRBJ2-2; the D is unclear. CDR3 length: 15 amino acids. Between the trimmed V and J ends, which lost 1 base and 6 bases, there was a span of 12 bases. The germline CDR1 and CDR2 sequences are SGHVS and FQNEAQ. The CDR3 region is CASSLVSRKAGELFF. CDR3 sequence (DNA): TGTGCCAGCAGCTTAGTATCTAGGAAGGCCGGGGAGCTGTTTTTT.

The V gene is TRBV10-3, the J gene TRBJ1-2; the match to TRBD1 covers 8 bases. Germline lookup yields CDR1 ENHRY and CDR2 SYGVKD. J was trimmed by 5 bases and V by 6 bases; bases with no gene match: 14. The CDR3 consists of 16 residues. The CDR3 DNA reads TGTGCCATCAGCTCCTCAGGGCAGGGGGCCGGGTATGGCTACACCTTC. Translation: CAISSSGQGAGYGYTF.

This clonotype was detected only once. The chain has TRBV2 and TRBJ1-1; 10 bases are a match to TRBD1. V lost 7 bases, J lost 10 bases, and 15 bases stayed unmatched. CDR1 SNHLY and CDR2 FYNNEI come from the germline V gene. This CDR3 is 15 amino acids long. The CDR3 DNA is TGTGCCAGCACGTGGGGACAGGGGCCAAACGCGGTAGCTTTCTTT. It encodes CASTWGQGPNAVAFF.

This clonotype was observed a handful of times. The CDR3 DNA reads as TGTGCCAGCAGTGTTAGAGCGGGACAGGGGGCGCCCGGGGAGCTGTTTTTT. The encoded protein is CASSVRAGQGAPGELFF. The rearrangement uses TRBV5-4 and TRBJ2-2; 12 bases align to TRBD1. Germline V lookup: CDR1 SGHNT, CDR2 YYREEE (reference sequence). Trimming removed 5 bases from V and 6 bases from J; junction bases left unmatched: 11. The CDR3 covers 17 residues. Full variable domain (remainder filled in from reference TRBV5-4 and TRBJ2-2): ETGVTQSPTHLIKTRGQQVTLRCSSQSGHNTVSWYQQALGQGPQFIFQYYREEENGRGNFPPRFSGLQFPNYSSELNVNALELDDSALYLCASSVRAGQGAPGELFFGEGSRLTVL.

This clonotype was counted at least ten times. The chain recombines TRBV2 with TRBJ2-7; the match to TRBD1 covers 8 bases. V trimming: 6 bases; J trimming: 2 bases; junction bases outside the gene matches: 0. Germline V gene lookup returns CDR1 SNHLY and CDR2 FYNNEI. The CDR3 is 12 residues long. CDR3 sequence (DNA): TGTGCCAGCAGGGGACAGGCCTACGAGCAGTACTTC. It codes for CASRGQAYEQYF.

The J gene is TRBJ2-5, the V gene TRBV7-8; no clear D. This CDR3 is 14 amino acids long. Trimming took off 7 bases at V and 5 bases at J, with 17 bases between the two ends. From germline, CDR1 is SGHVS and CDR2 FQNEAQ. The CDR3 here is CASKQTSGAETQYF. As DNA, the CDR3 is TGTGCCAGCAAGCAGACTTCCGGAGCGGAGACCCAGTACTTC.

Only a few counts were recorded for this clonotype. V usage is TRBV7-9 and J usage is TRBJ2-2, with TRBD2 matching over 11 bases. Trimming removed 11 bases from V and 2 bases from J; junction bases left unmatched: 4. Germline V lookup: CDR1 SEHNR, CDR2 FQNEAQ (reference sequence). This CDR3 contains 14 residues. As DNA, the CDR3 is TGTGCCCTTCTAGCGGGAGGAAACACCGGGGAGCTGTTTTTT. Its protein is CALLAGGNTGELFF.

The sample holds a few counts of this clonotype. The gene calls are TRBV20-1 and TRBJ2-7, with D possibly matching TRBD1 (6 bases). V lost 5 bases to trimming and J lost 5 bases, with 13 bases between them. Germline-derived CDR1 and CDR2 are DFQATT and SNEGSKA (reference sequence). The CDR3 length is 12 residues. The CDR3 loop is CSALGGGDEQYF. The DNA of the CDR3 is TGCAGTGCTCTGGGTGGGGGCGACGAGCAGTACTTC.

The sample holds many counts of this clonotype. The CDR3 DNA follows: TGTGCCAGCAGTAACTCAGGTAGCAATCAGCCCCAGCATTTT. This gives the protein CASSNSGSNQPQHF. V usage is TRBV25-1 and J usage is TRBJ1-5; D uncertain. This CDR3 is built from 14 residues. Deletions cut 5 bases from V and 0 bases from J, with 8 bases between. The germline gives CDR1 MGHDK, CDR2 SYGVNS.

This clonotype was found a few times. The chain links TRBV9 to TRBJ1-3, with TRBD1 identical over 10 bases. The trim removed 3 bases at V and 2 bases at J, leaving 5 bases unmatched. In germline, CDR1 is SGDLS, CDR2 YYNGEE. The CDR3 is made up of 16 amino acids. In DNA, the CDR3 is TGTGCCAGCAGCGCGGGACAGGGGTTTACTGGAAACACCATATATTTT. Translation gives CASSAGQGFTGNTIYF. The full variable domain, with the rest looked up from reference TRBV9 and TRBJ1-3, is DSGVTQTPKHLITATGQRVTLRCSPRSGDLSVYWYQQSLDQGLQFLIQYYNGEERAKGNILERFSAQQFPDLHSELNLSSLELGDSALYFCASSAGQGFTGNTIYFGEGSWLTVV.

This clonotype has just a few counts. The chain uses TRBV6-6 and TRBJ2-7; 8 bases are a match to TRBD1. V shed 4 bases and J 5 bases; nucleotides not matched to a gene: 10. The germline V gene encodes CDR1 MNHNY and CDR2 SVGAGI (reference sequence). The CDR3 has 15 residues. The CDR3 is CASSSTRQGLHEQYF. The CDR3 DNA reads TGTGCCAGCAGTTCCACGAGACAGGGGCTCCACGAGCAGTACTTC.

This clonotype was seen at least ten times. In DNA form, the CDR3 reads TGTGCCAGCAGCAACGACAGGGTGAACACTGAAGCTTTCTTT. Translation: CASSNDRVNTEAFF. The genes are TRBV7-9 and TRBJ1-1, with 7 bases lining up with TRBD1. Germline V gives CDR1 SEHNR, CDR2 FQNEAQ (reference sequence). This CDR3 has 14 amino acids. V lost 5 bases and J lost 0; bases outside the gene matches: 3.

J is TRBJ1-1 and V is TRBV19; D might be TRBD1 (5 bases). The ends were cut back, 7 bases at V and 0 bases at J, with 24 bases in the middle. Per germline, CDR1 LNHDA and CDR2 SQIVND (reference sequence). The CDR3 is 18 residues long. The CDR3 nucleotides read TGTGCCAGTACCTCCCGTGGGGGGGGTGGGTACGTGAACACTGAAGCTTTCTTT. It encodes CASTSRGGGGYVNTEAFF.